There are many counts of the clone carrying this TCR beta chain. Antigen specificity is unknown. The sample is drawn from a study of T cells after yellow fever vaccination. Study results and caveats: Across the CD4 and CD8 compartments, a small share of clonotypes was present in both. By day 5 rather than day 15, the secondary response had peaked, though it was weaker. Any FACS-sorted repertoire could hold abundant clonotypes that contaminate it from the bulk population.

A process of 5'RACE template switching, which added a universal primer site and UMIs, was used to make TCR cDNA. TCRdb processed the 5' RACE reads anew with MiXCR; each CDR3 protein has one entry. The sample yields some 220,000 distinct CDR3 sequences, approximately 3% seen once. The V segment lost 5 bases and the J segment 4 bases; nucleotides outside the gene matches: 7. CDR3 length: 15 amino acids. CDR1 SGHRS and CDR2 YFSETQ come from the germline V gene. This specimen was CD4+ T cells sorted from PBMCs, taken 10 days after the yellow fever booster vaccination. The V and J genes are TRBV5-1 and TRBJ2-2; TRBD1 aligns across 8 bases. The sequence was collected from a man between 18 and 29 years old who received the YFV17D yellow fever vaccine. Here the CDR3 reads CASSYVDRGTGELFF. The CDR3 coding sequence is TGCGCCAGCAGTTACGTTGACAGGGGCACCGGGGAGCTGTTTTTT.